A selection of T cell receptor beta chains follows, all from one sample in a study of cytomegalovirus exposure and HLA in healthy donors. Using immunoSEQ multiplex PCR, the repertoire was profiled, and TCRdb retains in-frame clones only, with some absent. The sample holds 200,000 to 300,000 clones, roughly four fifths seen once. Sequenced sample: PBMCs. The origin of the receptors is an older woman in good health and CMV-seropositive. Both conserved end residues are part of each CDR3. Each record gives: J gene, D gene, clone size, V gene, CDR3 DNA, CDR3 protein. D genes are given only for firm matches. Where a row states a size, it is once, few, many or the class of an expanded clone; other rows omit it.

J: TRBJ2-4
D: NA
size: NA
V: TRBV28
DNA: TGTGCCAGCCCCTCGAGCGAGACCCGTCTAGCCAAAAACATTCAGTACTTC
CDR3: CASPSSETRLAKNIQYF

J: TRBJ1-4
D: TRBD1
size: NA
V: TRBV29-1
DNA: TGCAGCGTTGTGGGGACAGATGAAAAACTGTTTTTT
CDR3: CSVVGTDEKLFF

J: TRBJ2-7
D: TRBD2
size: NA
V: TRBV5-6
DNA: TGTGCCAGCAGCTTGAGGAGCGGGAGCCACGAGCAGTACTTC
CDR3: CASSLRSGSHEQYF

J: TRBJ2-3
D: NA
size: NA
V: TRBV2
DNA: TGTGCCAGCAGCCTGTTTGGGCGGGACACAGATACGCAGTATTTT
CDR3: CASSLFGRDTDTQYF

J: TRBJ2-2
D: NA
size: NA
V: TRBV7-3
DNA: TGTGCCAGCAGCTCCAGTCAGGGGCAGGCGAACACCGGGGAGCTGTTTTTT
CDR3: CASSSSQGQANTGELFF

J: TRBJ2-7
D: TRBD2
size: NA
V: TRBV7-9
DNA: TGTGCCAGCAGCACAAGCGGGAGTCGGTACGAGCAGTACTTC
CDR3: CASSTSGSRYEQYF

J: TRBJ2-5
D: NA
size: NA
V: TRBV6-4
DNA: TGTGCCAGCAAGGGGCAAGAGACCCAGTACTTC
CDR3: CASKGQETQYF

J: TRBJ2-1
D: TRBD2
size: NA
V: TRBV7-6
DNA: TGTGCCAGCAGCCCATACATAGGACTAGCGGGAGTGGTTTACAATGAGCAGTTCTTC
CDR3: CASSPYIGLAGVVYNEQFF

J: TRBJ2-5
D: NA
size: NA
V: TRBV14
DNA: TGTGCCAGCAGCCAAACGCGGGGTGGAGAGACCCAGTACTTC
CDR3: CASSQTRGGETQYF

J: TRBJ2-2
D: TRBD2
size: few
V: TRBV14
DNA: TGTGCCAGCAGTTCCGGGAGGTCCAATCACGGGGAGCTGTTTTTT
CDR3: CASSSGRSNHGELFF

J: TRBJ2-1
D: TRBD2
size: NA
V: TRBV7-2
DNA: TGTGCCAGCAGCTTAGCGACGGGACTAGCGGGACACAATGAGCAGTTCTTC
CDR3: CASSLATGLAGHNEQFF

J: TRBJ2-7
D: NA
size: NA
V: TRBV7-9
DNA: TGTGCCAGCAGCTTAGATTCCGGGAGCCGCTCCTACGAGCAGTACTTC
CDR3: CASSLDSGSRSYEQYF

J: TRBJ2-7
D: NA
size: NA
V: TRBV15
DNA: TGTGCCACCAGCAGAGACGGCGGGCCCTTCTCCTACGAGCAGTACTTC
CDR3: CATSRDGGPFSYEQYF

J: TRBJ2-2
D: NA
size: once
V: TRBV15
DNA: TGTGCCACCAGGGCCGGGAATATAAACACCGGGGAGCTGTTTTTT
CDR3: CATRAGNINTGELFF

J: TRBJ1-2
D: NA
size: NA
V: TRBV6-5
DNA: TGTGCCACCCTGGGACTTCCTGGGGATGGCTACACCTTC
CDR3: CATLGLPGDGYTF

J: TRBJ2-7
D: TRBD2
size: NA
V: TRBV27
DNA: TGTGCCAGCAGTTTAGGGCGGACTAGCGGGCGATTCTACGAGCAGTACTTC
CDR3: CASSLGRTSGRFYEQYF

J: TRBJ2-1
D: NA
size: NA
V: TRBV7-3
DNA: TGTGCCAGCAGCTTAATGAGCGGGTCCCACAATGAGCAGTTCTTC
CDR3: CASSLMSGSHNEQFF

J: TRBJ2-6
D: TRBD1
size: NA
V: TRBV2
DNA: TGTGCCAGCAGCCTGATGAGATTTAGAAGGGACAGAGAAAACTCTGGGGCCAACGTCCTGACTTTC
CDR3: CASSLMRFRRDRENSGANVLTF

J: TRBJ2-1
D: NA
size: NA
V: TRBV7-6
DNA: TGTGCCAGCAGCCCTAGGGGGAGAGGCCAGCGGGGCCGTCAATTCTCCTACAATGAGCAGTTCTTC
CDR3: CASSPRGRGQRGRQFSYNEQFF

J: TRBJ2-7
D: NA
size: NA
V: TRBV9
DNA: TGTGCCAGCAGCGTAGATAGTAGCGTGATCTACGAGCAGTACTTC
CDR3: CASSVDSSVIYEQYF

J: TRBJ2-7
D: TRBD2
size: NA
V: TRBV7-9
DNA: TGTGCCAGCAGCTCCCCTTTGGCGGGAGGGCCTTACGAGCAGTACTTC
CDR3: CASSSPLAGGPYEQYF

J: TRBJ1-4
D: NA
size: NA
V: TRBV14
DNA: TGTGCCAGCAGCCAAGACTCCCTGCAGCCCGGGAAAGAAAAACTGTTTTTT
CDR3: CASSQDSLQPGKEKLFF

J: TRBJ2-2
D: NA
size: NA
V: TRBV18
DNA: TGTGCCAGCTCACCCCCCGCGGCGAAGGTCGGGGAGCTGTTTTTT
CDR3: CASSPPAAKVGELFF

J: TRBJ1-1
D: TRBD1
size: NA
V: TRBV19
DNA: TGTGCCAGTAGTTCTCAGGGGGCGAACACTGAAGCTTTCTTT
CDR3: CASSSQGANTEAFF

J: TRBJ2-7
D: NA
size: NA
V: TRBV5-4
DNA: TGTGCCAGCAGCTTCGGCGGGCTCCTCTCCTACGAGCAGTACTTC
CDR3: CASSFGGLLSYEQYF

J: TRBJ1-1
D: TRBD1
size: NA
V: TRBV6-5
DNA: TGTGCCAGCAGTTACCTCACAGGGGGCGATGGGCCTGAAGCTTTCTTT
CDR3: CASSYLTGGDGPEAFF

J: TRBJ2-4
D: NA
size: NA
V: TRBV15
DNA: TGTGCCACCAGCAGAGCCCTATTAAACATTCAGTACTTC
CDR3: CATSRALLNIQYF

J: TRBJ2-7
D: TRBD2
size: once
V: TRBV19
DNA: TGTGCCAGTAGCCCCGGGACTAGCTCCTACGAGCAGTACTTC
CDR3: CASSPGTSSYEQYF

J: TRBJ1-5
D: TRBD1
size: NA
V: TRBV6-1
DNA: TGTGCCAGCAGTCAAGCCGGGACAGGTCAAAGCAATCAGCCCCAGCATTTT
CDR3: CASSQAGTGQSNQPQHF

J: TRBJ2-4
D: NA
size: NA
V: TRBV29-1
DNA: TGCAGCGTTGATGGACGGGAGCGGAACATTCAGTACTTC
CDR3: CSVDGRERNIQYF

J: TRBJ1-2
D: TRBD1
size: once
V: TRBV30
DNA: TGTGCCTGGAAGGGACAGGGGAAGTATGGCTACACCTTC
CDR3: CAWKGQGKYGYTF

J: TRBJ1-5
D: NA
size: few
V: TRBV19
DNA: TGTGCCAGTCACAGGTTCAATCAGCCCCAGCATTTT
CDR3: CASHRFNQPQHF

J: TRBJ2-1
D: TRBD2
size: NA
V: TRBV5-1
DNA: TGCGCCAGCAGCGGAAGCGGGAGAAACCACAATGAGCAGTTCTTC
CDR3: CASSGSGRNHNEQFF

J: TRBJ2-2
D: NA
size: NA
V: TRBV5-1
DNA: TGCGCCAGCAGCCCTGGACTAAATTATGATACCGGGGAGCTGTTTTTT
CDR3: CASSPGLNYDTGELFF

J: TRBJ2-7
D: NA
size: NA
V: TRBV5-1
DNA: TGCGCCAGCCGGGCCGTGCAGGAGGGCGAGCAGTACTTC
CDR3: CASRAVQEGEQYF

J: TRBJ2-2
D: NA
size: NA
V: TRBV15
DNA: TGTGCCACCAGCAGAGGGTTCCCCAATTCCGAGCGGTTTTTT
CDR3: CATSRGFPNSERFF

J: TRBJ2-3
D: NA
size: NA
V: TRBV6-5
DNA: TGTGCCAGCAAGGCGACAGTCCTCACAGATACGCAGTATTTT
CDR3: CASKATVLTDTQYF

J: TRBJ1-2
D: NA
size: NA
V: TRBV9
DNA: TGTGCCAGCAGCCTGAGCCAGGGATTCTATGGCTACACCTTC
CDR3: CASSLSQGFYGYTF

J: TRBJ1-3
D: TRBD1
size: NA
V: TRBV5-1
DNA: TGCGCCAGCAGCATGGGGGGACAGGATGGAAACACCATATATTTT
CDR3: CASSMGGQDGNTIYF

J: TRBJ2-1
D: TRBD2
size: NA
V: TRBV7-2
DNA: TGTGCCAGCAGCCCAAATAGCGGGAGAGTTGAGCAGTTCTTC
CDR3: CASSPNSGRVEQFF

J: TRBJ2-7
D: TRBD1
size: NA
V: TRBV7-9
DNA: TGTGCCAGCAGGCCGGGACAGGGACTTCCCTACGAGCAGTACTTC
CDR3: CASRPGQGLPYEQYF

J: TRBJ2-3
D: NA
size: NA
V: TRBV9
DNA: TGTGCCAGCAGCGTCAGCGGGTTCGGCACAGATACGCAGTATTTT
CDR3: CASSVSGFGTDTQYF